These 29 T cell receptor beta chains were all obtained from the same sample, sequenced in a study of cytomegalovirus exposure and HLA in healthy donors. The PCR was carried out with 60 Vbeta primers and 13 Jbeta primers. The method was immunoSEQ multiplex PCR; TCRdb's version includes in-frame clones alone and lacks a portion of them. The sample has over 15,000 clones, about 80% seen once. The sample consisted of PBMCs. These receptors all stem from a human donor in good health.

The chain uses TRBV10-1 and TRBJ2-5; TRBD2 aligns across 11 bases. The end of the DNA is better explained by TRBJ2-7, so the J call may be wrong. This CDR3 spans 18 amino acids. Germline V gene data show CDR1 as WNHNN and CDR2 as SYGVQD (reference sequence). The CDR3 nucleotides are TGCGCCAGCAGTGAGTCAAGGACTAGCGGGCCTGGGTCCTACGAGCAGTACTTC. It yields the protein CASSESRTSGPGSYEQYF.

The chain joins TRBV9 to TRBJ2-7; TRBD2 matches at 7 bases. V shed 7 bases, J shed 0 bases, and the junction held 4 bases outside the gene matches. Germline V gene data show CDR1 as SGDLS and CDR2 as YYNGEE. This CDR3 has 13 residues. The CDR3 loop reads CASGRGASYEQYF. The CDR3, as DNA: TGTGCCAGCGGGAGGGGAGCCTCCTACGAGCAGTACTTC.

J is TRBJ1-6 and V is TRBV21-1; TRBD1 is the table's D call, not checked against the DNA. TRBV21-1 is reported as a pseudogene. CDR3 length: 12 amino acids. The CDR3 region is CATSQGWSPLHF. As DNA, the CDR3 is TGTGCCACCTCACAGGGATGGTCACCCCTCCACTTT.

The V call is TRBV29-1, the J call TRBJ1-2; 7 bases map to TRBD1. V shed 3 bases and J 6 bases; nucleotides not matched to a gene: 13. This CDR3 spans 15 amino acids. Germline CDR1 SQVTM, CDR2 ANQGSEA. Written as DNA, the CDR3 is TGCAGCGTTGACTTCGGACAGGTCGGAAGGGATGGCTACACCTTC. Its translation: CSVDFGQVGRDGYTF.

As to this clone: The same CDR3 arises from other DNA sequences in this sample as well. The genes are TRBV5-1 and TRBJ2-2, with TRBD2 identical over 8 bases. The trim removed 1 base at V and 4 bases at J, leaving 6 bases unmatched. Germline assignment: CDR1 SGHRS and CDR2 YFSETQ. The CDR3 totals 16 residues. This CDR3 is CASSLSAGGLTGELFF. The CDR3 nucleotides are TGCGCCAGCAGCTTGTCCGCGGGAGGACTCACCGGGGAGCTGTTTTTT.

This clone was detected only once. V usage is TRBV6-1 and J usage is TRBJ1-5, with a possible D match to TRBD1 (6 bases). Trimming cost V 5 bases and J 1 base, with 9 bases left between them. CDR3 length equals 14 residues. CDR1 is MNHNS and CDR2 is SASEGT in the germline V gene. The CDR3 DNA sequence: TGTGCCAGCAGTCGGGACAAAAGCAATCAGCCCCAGCATTTT. Protein: CASSRDKSNQPQHF.

This clone came up once. The rearrangement links TRBV18 to TRBJ2-5; weak D call: TRBD1 (6 bases). Germline CDR1 is KGHSH and CDR2 is LQKENI. The CDR3 runs to 14 residues. The ends were cut back, 3 bases at V and 11 bases at J, with 19 bases in the middle. The CDR3: CASSPVDRRSGQYF. CDR3 DNA sequence: TGTGCCAGCTCACCCGTTGACAGGAGGTCTGGGCAGTACTTC.

CDR3 amino acids: CASSYVAGGHDNEQFF. The CDR3 DNA reads TGTGCCAGCAGTTACGTTGCAGGGGGCCACGACAATGAGCAGTTCTTC. The V call is TRBV6-6, the J call TRBJ2-1; 8 bases fit TRBD1. Germline V gives CDR1 MNHNY, CDR2 SVGAGI (reference sequence). The junction had 8 bases not matched to a gene; V was cut back by 2 bases and J by 5 bases. The CDR3 is 16 residues long.

CDR3 nucleotide sequence: TGTGCCAGCAAGCGGCTAGCGGGAGGTCCGAGGAGCTCCTACGAGCAGTACTTC. Amino acid sequence: CASKRLAGGPRSSYEQYF. The chain uses TRBV27 and TRBJ2-7; TRBD2 aligns across 11 bases. The CDR3 totals 18 residues. Germline V gene data show CDR1 as MNHEY and CDR2 as SMNVEV (reference sequence). Trimming at V came to 7 bases and at J to 0 bases, leaving 14 bases not matched to a gene.

This clone was observed once. The gene calls are TRBV4-2 and TRBJ2-5, with unresolved D. The DNA end favors TRBJ2-7, so the J call may be wrong. The CDR3 sequence is 12 residues long. Germline V gene lookup returns CDR1 LGHNA and CDR2 YNFKEQ. The CDR3 coding sequence is TGTGCCAGCAGCCAAGGTTTATCCGAGCAGTACTTC. It yields the protein CASSQGLSEQYF.

The chain recombines TRBV4-3 with TRBJ2-2; 10 bases are a match to TRBD1. This CDR3 has 16 residues. J gave up 2 bases and V 3 bases, and 3 bases lay outside the gene matches. Germline V gives CDR1 LGHNA, CDR2 YSLEER. The CDR3 sequence is CASSQGQGLNTGELFF. The CDR3 nucleotides are TGCGCCAGCAGCCAGGGACAGGGGCTCAACACCGGGGAGCTGTTTTTT.

The CDR3 spells CAISEAGGHRDTQYF. In nucleotides, the CDR3 is TGTGCCATCAGTGAGGCGGGGGGGCATAGAGATACGCAGTATTTT. The chain employs TRBV10-3 and TRBJ2-3; TRBD2 matches at 9 bases. V shed 2 bases and J 5 bases; nucleotides not matched to a gene: 5. This CDR3 has 15 residues. In germline, CDR1 is ENHRY, CDR2 SYGVKD.

The rearrangement links TRBV6-5 to TRBJ2-5, with D possibly matching TRBD2 (6 bases). V lost 7 bases, J lost 5 bases, and 14 bases lay in between. Per the germline V gene, CDR1 is MNHEY and CDR2 is SVGAGI. The CDR3 is made up of 13 amino acids. This CDR3 is CASTHGGMETQYF. The CDR3 bases are TGTGCCAGCACTCACGGAGGGATGGAGACCCAGTACTTC.

The chain employs TRBV5-6 and TRBJ1-6; 7 positions agree with TRBD1. Germline CDR1 reads SGHDT; CDR2 reads YYEEEE. The CDR3 contains 15 residues. V was pared by 0 bases and J by 6 bases, with 3 bases of the junction left unmatched. The CDR3 sequence: CASSLGQGGNSPLHF. The CDR3 nucleotides are TGTGCCAGCAGCTTGGGACAGGGCGGTAATTCACCCCTCCACTTT.

V and J are TRBV6-5 and TRBJ2-7; D is unclear. Looked up from germline, CDR1 is MNHEY and CDR2 is SVGAGI. The CDR3 spans 14 residues. V lost 0 bases to trimming and J lost 2 bases, with 8 bases between them. Written as DNA, the CDR3 is TGTGCCAGCAGTTACTCAGCTCGTACCTACGAGCAGTACTTC. It codes for CASSYSARTYEQYF.

The chain combines TRBV28 with TRBJ1-5; TRBD1 matches at 8 bases. V lost 6 bases to trimming and J lost 2 bases; unmatched junction nucleotides: 0. CDR3 size: 13 residues. CDR1 MDHEN and CDR2 SYDVKM come from the germline V gene. CDR3 coding DNA: TGTGCCAGCAGGACAGGGGGCAATCAGCCCCAGCATTTT. Its translation: CASRTGGNQPQHF.

The genes are TRBV6-1 and TRBJ2-7, with D possibly TRBD2 on 5 matching bases. This CDR3 is 13 amino acids long. The V gene's germline CDR1 is MNHNS and CDR2 SASEGT. Trimming took off 7 bases at V and 0 bases at J, with 10 bases between the two ends. The CDR3 bases are TGTGCCAGCACGAGGGTTAACTCCTACGAGCAGTACTTC. Protein: CASTRVNSYEQYF.

The chain employs TRBV28 and TRBJ2-3; 7 nucleotides agree with TRBD2. Looked up from germline, CDR1 is MDHEN and CDR2 is SYDVKM. The CDR3 is 15 residues long. The junction had 9 bases not matched to a gene; V was cut back by 3 bases and J by 6 bases. The CDR3 loop reads CASSLGGEATDTQYF. DNA for the CDR3: TGTGCCAGCAGTTTGGGGGGGGAGGCCACCGATACGCAGTATTTT.

This chain connects TRBV19 to TRBJ2-7; the match to TRBD2 covers 10 bases. The V gene end was trimmed by 4 bases and the J gene end by 3 bases; junction bases not matched to a gene: 6. The CDR3 is made up of 15 amino acids. Looked up from germline, CDR1 is LNHDA and CDR2 is SQIVND (reference sequence). The chain's CDR3 is CASSKQAGGRYEQYF. The CDR3, as DNA: TGTGCCAGTAGTAAACAAGCGGGAGGGCGCTACGAGCAGTACTTC.

V usage is TRBV7-6 and J usage is TRBJ1-6; D is ambiguous. With 1 base removed from V and 7 bases from J, the gap between germline ends came to 5 bases. Germline values: CDR1 SGHVS, CDR2 FNYEAQ. The length of the CDR3 is 13 residues. The CDR3 region has the DNA TGTGCCAGCAGCTTAGGGCAGAATTCACCCCTCCACTTT. Amino acids: CASSLGQNSPLHF.

The chain combines TRBV5-6 with TRBJ2-1, with 11 positions matching TRBD2. The CDR3 is made up of 18 amino acids. Germline V gene lookup returns CDR1 SGHDT and CDR2 YYEEEE. After removal of 0 bases from V and 6 bases from J, the junction contained 11 bases not matched to a gene. CDR3 in amino acids: CASSLDLAGGSYTNEQFF. The CDR3 DNA sequence: TGTGCCAGCAGCTTGGACCTAGCGGGAGGATCCTACACCAATGAGCAGTTCTTC.

The chain recombines TRBV29-1 with TRBJ1-4; no definite D call. V was cut by 0 bases and J by 4 bases, with 9 bases left in between. Per the germline V gene, CDR1 is SQVTM and CDR2 is ANQGSEA. CDR3 length equals 14 residues. In nucleotides, the CDR3 is TGCAGCGTTGAAGATGAGGGCAGTAATGAAAAACTGTTTTTT. Amino acid sequence: CSVEDEGSNEKLFF.

This clone appeared a single time. CDR3 in amino acids: CASSLRGGAANEQFF. The CDR3 nucleotides read TGCGCCAGCAGCCTGAGGGGGGGCGCGGCCAATGAGCAGTTCTTC. The chain carries TRBV5-1 and TRBJ2-1, with D possibly being TRBD2 (7 bases). Between the trimmed V and J ends, which lost 4 bases and 6 bases, there was a span of 17 bases. CDR1 is SGHRS, CDR2 YFSETQ, per germline. CDR3 size: 15 residues.

The chain combines TRBV19 with TRBJ2-1; D remains ambiguous. Trimming shortened V by 0 bases and J by 5 bases, and 5 bases separated the two germline ends. The V gene's germline CDR1 is LNHDA and CDR2 SQIVND (reference sequence). CDR3 length: 13 residues. CDR3 nucleotides: TGTGCCAGTAGTATAGATACTGACAATGAGCAGTTCTTC. It yields the protein CASSIDTDNEQFF. The whole variable domain, remainder taken from reference TRBV19 and TRBJ2-1, is DGGITQSPKYLFRKEGQNVTLSCEQNLNHDAMYWYRQDPGQGLRLIYYSQIVNDFQKGDIAEGYSVSREKKESFPLTVTSAQKNPTAFYLCASSIDTDNEQFFGPGTRLTVL.

This clone was recorded a few times. The J gene is TRBJ1-5, the V gene TRBV19, with 7 positions matching TRBD1. The germline V gene encodes CDR1 LNHDA and CDR2 SQIVND (reference sequence). The CDR3 extends over 16 amino acids. V lost 4 bases, J lost 11 bases, and 17 bases stayed unmatched. In nucleotides, the CDR3 is TGTGCCAGTAGTACTCCCAACAGGGGAAGGGTCGGGGCCCAGCATTTT. Residues: CASSTPNRGRVGAQHF.

The gene calls are TRBV4-1 and TRBJ1-2; D call uncertain. The V gene's germline CDR1 is MGHRA and CDR2 YSYEKL. V was clipped by 5 bases and J by 9 bases, with 22 bases between them. There are 15 residues in the CDR3. The DNA for the CDR3 is TGCGCCAGCAGCTTACAAGAGGTACCGCCTGAAAGCTACACCTTC. As protein: CASSLQEVPPESYTF.

This clone turned up a few times. CDR3 in amino acids: CSVEGAPNTEAFF. In DNA form, the CDR3 reads TGCAGCGTTGAAGGGGCCCCGAACACTGAAGCTTTCTTT. This chain joins TRBV29-1 and TRBJ1-1, with D uncertain. V gave up 1 base and J gave up 1 base, with 7 bases separating them. Germline CDR1 SQVTM, CDR2 ANQGSEA. CDR3 length equals 13 residues.

This rearrangement joins TRBV4-3 to TRBJ1-2, with a tentative D call TRBD1 (6 bases). Germline CDR1 reads LGHNA; CDR2 reads YSLEER. Between the trimmed V and J ends, which lost 1 base and 5 bases, there was a span of 8 bases. This CDR3 contains 13 residues. The CDR3 loop is CASSQGTGYGYTF. The CDR3 DNA follows: TGCGCCAGCAGCCAAGGTACAGGGTATGGCTACACCTTC.

The gene calls are TRBV28 and TRBJ2-7, with D perhaps TRBD1 (6 bases). Germline lookup yields CDR1 MDHEN and CDR2 SYDVKM. The CDR3 is 17 amino acids. Trimming cost V 6 bases and J 0 bases, with 21 bases left between them. The CDR3 DNA follows: TGTGCCAGCAGCCCCTTAGGACAGCCCCAAACCTCCTACGAGCAGTACTTC. Its translation: CASSPLGQPQTSYEQYF.